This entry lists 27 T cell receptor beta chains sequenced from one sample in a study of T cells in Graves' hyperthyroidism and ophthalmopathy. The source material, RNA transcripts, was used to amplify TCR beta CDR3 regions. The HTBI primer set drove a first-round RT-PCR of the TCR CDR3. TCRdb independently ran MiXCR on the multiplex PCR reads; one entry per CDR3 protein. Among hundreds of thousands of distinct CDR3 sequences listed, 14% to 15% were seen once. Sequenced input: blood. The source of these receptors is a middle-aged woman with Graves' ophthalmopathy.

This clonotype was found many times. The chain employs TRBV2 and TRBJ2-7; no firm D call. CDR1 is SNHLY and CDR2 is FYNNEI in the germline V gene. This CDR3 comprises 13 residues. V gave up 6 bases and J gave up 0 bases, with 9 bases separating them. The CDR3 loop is CASRDLSSYEQYF. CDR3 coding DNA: TGTGCCAGCAGGGACCTGAGCTCCTACGAGCAGTACTTC.

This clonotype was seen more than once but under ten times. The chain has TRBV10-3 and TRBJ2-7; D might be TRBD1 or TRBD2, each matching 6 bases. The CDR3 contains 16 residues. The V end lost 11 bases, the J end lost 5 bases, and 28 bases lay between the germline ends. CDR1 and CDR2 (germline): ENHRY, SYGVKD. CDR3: CAVSTGRRGIYHEQYF. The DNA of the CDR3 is TGTGCCGTATCAACAGGGCGCCGCGGGATATACCACGAGCAGTACTTC.

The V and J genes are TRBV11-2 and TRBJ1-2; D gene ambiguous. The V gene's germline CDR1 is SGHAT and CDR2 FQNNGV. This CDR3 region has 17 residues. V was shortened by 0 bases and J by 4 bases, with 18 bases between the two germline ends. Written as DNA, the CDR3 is TGTGCCAGCAGCTTAGAAGTTAGGAGGAACCGGCCCTATGGCTACACCTTC. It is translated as CASSLEVRRNRPYGYTF.

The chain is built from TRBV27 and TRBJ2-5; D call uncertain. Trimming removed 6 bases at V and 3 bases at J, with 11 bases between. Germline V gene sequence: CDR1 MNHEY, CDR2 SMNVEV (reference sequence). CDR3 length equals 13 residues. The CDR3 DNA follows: TGTGCCAGCAGCCCGAACGCCGAAGAGACCCAGTACTTC. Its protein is CASSPNAEETQYF.

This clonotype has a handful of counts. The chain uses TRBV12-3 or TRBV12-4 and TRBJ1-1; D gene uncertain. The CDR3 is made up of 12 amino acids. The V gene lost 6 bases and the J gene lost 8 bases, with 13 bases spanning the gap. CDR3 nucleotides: TGTGCCAGCAGCTTCATGCTTACAGAAGCTTTCTTT. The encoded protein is CASSFMLTEAFF.

The CDR3: CASSQSGSWNEQYF. In DNA, the CDR3 is TGTGCCAGCAGCCAGAGCGGGAGTTGGAACGAGCAGTACTTC. V usage is TRBV3-1 and J usage is TRBJ2-7; 8 nucleotides agree with TRBD2. The CDR3 is made up of 14 amino acids. The germline V gene encodes CDR1 LGHDT and CDR2 YNNKEL (reference sequence). Trimming at V came to 3 bases and at J to 5 bases, leaving 6 bases not matched to a gene.

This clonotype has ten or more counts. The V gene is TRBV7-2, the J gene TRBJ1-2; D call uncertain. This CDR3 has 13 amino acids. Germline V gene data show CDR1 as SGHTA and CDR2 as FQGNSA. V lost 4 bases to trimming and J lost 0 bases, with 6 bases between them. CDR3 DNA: TGTGCCAGCAGCTCGTATACTAACTATGGCTACACCTTC. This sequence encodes CASSSYTNYGYTF.

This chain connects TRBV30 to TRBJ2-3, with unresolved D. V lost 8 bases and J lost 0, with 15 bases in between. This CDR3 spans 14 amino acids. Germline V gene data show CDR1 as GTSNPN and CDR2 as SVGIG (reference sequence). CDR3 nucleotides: TGTGCCCCGATGGTCTACTCTAGCACAGATACGCAGTATTTT. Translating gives CAPMVYSSTDTQYF.

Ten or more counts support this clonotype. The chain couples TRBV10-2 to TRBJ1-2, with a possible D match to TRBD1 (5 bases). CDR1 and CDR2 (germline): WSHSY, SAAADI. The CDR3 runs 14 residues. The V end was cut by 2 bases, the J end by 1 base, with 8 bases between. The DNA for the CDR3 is TGCGCCAGCAGTGAGGCACAGGTTAACTATGGCTACACCTTC. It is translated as CASSEAQVNYGYTF.

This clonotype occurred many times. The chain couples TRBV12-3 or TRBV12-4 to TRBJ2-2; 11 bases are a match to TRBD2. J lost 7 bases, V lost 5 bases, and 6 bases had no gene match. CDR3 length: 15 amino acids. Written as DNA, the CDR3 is TGTGCCAGCAGTCTACTAGCGGGAGTTAGCGGGGAGCTGTTTTTT. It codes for CASSLLAGVSGELFF.

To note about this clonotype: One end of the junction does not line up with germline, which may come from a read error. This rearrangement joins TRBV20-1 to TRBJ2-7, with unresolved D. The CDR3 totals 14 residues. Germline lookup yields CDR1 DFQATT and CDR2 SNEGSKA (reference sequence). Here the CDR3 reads CSARDNGRSSEQYF. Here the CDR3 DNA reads TGCAGTGCTAGAGATAATGGCAGATCCTCCGAGCAGTACTTC.

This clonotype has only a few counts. The CDR3 loop is CASSGQGRWDYGYTF. Here the CDR3 DNA reads TGTGCCAGCAGTGGCCAGGGGCGTTGGGACTATGGCTACACCTTC. This rearrangement joins TRBV28 to TRBJ1-2; tentative D call: TRBD1 (6 bases). The CDR3 has 15 residues. Trimming took 5 bases from V and 3 from J, leaving 16 bases between them. Germline V gene sequence: CDR1 MDHEN, CDR2 SYDVKM.

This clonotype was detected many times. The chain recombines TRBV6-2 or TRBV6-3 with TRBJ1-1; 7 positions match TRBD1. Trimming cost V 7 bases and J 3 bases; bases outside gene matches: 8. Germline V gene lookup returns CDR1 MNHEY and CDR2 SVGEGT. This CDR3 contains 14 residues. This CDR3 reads CASNRGGADTEAFF. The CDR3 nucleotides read TGTGCCAGCAATAGAGGGGGCGCGGACACTGAAGCTTTCTTT.

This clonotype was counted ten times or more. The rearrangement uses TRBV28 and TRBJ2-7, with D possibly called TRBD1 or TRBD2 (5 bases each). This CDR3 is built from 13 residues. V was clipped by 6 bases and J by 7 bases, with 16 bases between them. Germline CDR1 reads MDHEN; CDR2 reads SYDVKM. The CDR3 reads CASRARELGEQYF. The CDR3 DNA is TGTGCCAGCAGGGCCAGGGAACTAGGTGAGCAGTACTTC.

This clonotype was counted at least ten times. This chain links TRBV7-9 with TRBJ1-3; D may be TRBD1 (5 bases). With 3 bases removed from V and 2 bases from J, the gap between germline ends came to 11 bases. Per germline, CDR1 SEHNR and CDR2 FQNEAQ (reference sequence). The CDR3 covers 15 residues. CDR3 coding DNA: TGTGCCAGCAGCTTCAAGGGGCTGGCTGGAAACACCATATATTTT. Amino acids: CASSFKGLAGNTIYF.

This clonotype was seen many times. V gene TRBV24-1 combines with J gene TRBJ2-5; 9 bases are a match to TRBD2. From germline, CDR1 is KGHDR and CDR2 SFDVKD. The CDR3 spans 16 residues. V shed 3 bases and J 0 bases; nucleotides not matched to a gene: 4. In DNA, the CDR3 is TGTGCCACCAGTGATATAGCGGGAGCCAACCAAGAGACCCAGTACTTC. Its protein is CATSDIAGANQETQYF.

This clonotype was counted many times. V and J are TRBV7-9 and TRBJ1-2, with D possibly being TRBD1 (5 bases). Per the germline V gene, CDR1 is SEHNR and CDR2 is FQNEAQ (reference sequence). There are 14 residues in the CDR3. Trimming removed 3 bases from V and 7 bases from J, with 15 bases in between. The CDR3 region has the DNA TGTGCCAGCAGCTTGGCAGGGTCGGTGGGTGGCTACACCTTC. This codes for CASSLAGSVGGYTF.

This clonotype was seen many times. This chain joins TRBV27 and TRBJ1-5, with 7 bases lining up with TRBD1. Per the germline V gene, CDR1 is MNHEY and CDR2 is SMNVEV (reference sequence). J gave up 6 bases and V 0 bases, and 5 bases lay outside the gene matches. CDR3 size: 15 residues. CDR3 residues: CASSLSQGVGQPQHF. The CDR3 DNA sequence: TGTGCCAGCAGTTTATCGCAGGGGGTAGGTCAGCCCCAGCATTTT.

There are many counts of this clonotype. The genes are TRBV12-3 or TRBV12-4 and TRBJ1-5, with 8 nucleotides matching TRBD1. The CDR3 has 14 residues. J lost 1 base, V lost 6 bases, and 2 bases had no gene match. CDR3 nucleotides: TGTGCCAGCAGCAGGGACAGGAGCAATCAGCCCCAGCATTTT. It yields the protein CASSRDRSNQPQHF.

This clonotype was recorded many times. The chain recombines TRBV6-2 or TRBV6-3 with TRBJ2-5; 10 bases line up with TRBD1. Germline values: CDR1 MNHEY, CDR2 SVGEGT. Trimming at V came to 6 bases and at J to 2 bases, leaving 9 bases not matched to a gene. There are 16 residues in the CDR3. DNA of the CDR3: TGTGCCAGCAGCCACTGGGGGACAGGGGTTCAAGAGACCCAGTACTTC. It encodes CASSHWGTGVQETQYF.

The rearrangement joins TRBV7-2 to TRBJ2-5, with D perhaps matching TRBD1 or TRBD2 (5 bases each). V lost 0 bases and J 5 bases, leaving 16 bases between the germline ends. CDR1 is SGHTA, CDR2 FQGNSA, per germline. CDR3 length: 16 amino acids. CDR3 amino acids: CASSLARSLGEETQYF. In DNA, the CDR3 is TGTGCCAGCAGCTTAGCGAGGTCACTAGGGGAGGAGACCCAGTACTTC.

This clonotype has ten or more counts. This CDR3 reads CASGLGGPVPYF. The CDR3 DNA sequence: TGTGCCAGCGGATTGGGGGGGCCTGTTCCGTACTTC. The chain links TRBV6-2 or TRBV6-3 to TRBJ2-5, with TRBD2 as a possible D gene (7 bases). The CDR3 extends over 12 amino acids. Germline CDR1 reads MNHEY; CDR2 reads SVGEGT. V was cut by 8 bases and J by 13 bases, with 20 bases left in between.

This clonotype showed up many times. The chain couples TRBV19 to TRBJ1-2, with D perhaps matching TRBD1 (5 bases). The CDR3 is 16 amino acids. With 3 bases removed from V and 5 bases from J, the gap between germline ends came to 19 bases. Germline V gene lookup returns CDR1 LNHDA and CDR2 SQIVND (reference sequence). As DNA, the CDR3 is TGTGCCAGTAGTATTCTCGGGGCCCGAGAGATGTATGGCTACACCTTC. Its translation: CASSILGAREMYGYTF.

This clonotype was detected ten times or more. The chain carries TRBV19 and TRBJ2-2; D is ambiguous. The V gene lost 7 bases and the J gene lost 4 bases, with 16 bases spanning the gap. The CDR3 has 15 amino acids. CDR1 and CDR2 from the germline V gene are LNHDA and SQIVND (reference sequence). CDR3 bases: TGTGCCAGTACCGAAGACCCGCTGCGCACCGGGGAGCTGTTTTTT. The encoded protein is CASTEDPLRTGELFF.

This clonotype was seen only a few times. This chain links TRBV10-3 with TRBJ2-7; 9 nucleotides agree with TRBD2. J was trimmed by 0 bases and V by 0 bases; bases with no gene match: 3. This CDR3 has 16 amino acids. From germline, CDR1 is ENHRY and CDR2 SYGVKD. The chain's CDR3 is CAISESGAGGSYEQYF. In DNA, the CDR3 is TGTGCCATCAGTGAGTCAGGAGCGGGGGGCTCCTACGAGCAGTACTTC.

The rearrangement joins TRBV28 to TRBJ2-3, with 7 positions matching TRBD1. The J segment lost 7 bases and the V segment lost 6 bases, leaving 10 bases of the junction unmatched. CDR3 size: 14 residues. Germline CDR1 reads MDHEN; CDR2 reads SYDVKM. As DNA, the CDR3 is TGTGCCAGCAGCCTATTATGGACAGGCAATACGCAGTATTTT. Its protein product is CASSLLWTGNTQYF.

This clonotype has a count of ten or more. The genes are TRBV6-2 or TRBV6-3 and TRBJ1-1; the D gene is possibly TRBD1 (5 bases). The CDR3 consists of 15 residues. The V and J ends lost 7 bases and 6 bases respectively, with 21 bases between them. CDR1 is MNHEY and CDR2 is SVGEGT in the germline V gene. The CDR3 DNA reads TGTGCCAGCACCAAGAGACGGGGGGTCGGCTCTGAAGCTTTCTTT. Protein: CASTKRRGVGSEAFF.